This TCR beta chain was recovered during a study of blood T cell repertoires in COVID-19. Study context: Material from acute and convalescent COVID-19 was sourced from the United States, Italy and Spain. In each case, the material was cDNA or gDNA derived from T cells, B-cell-depleted T cells, or PBMCs.

This CDR3 region has 11 residues. V was pared by 6 bases and J by 6 bases, with 11 bases between. Germline lookup yields CDR1 DFQATT and CDR2 SNEGSKA (reference sequence). The authors' processing: Amplification of reference gene primers was used by the study to estimate nucleated cell counts. Measured with immunoSEQ multiplex PCR; TCRdb has only the in-frame clones, and not every one. The DNA gave D and trimming, while V, J and clone size come from that table. The data hold 200,000 to 300,000 clones, with less than 90% observed a single time. The sequenced material came from peripheral blood. This chain links TRBV20-1 with TRBJ1-2, with D perhaps TRBD1 (6 bases). The sequence was collected from a man aged 55 to 69 who had recovered from COVID-19. In DNA form, the CDR3 reads TGCAGTGCCTCGTCAGGGGATGGCTACACCTTC. It yields the protein CSASSGDGYTF.